A single sample gave rise to the 3 T cell receptor beta chains below, sequenced in a study of blood T cell repertoires in COVID-19. Profiled with immunoSEQ multiplex PCR; TCRdb holds only in-frame clones, not every one. Of about 38,000 clones listed, approximately 87% are singletons. Material for sequencing was peripheral blood. The receptors shown here come from a man aged 45-65 years with active or convalescent COVID-19.

The rearrangement links TRBV18 to TRBJ1-5; D gene ambiguous. Germline assignment: CDR1 KGHSH and CDR2 LQKENI. Trimming shortened V by 3 bases and J by 6 bases, and 12 bases separated the two germline ends. The CDR3 extends over 14 amino acids. CDR3 DNA sequence: TGTGCCAGCTCACCCGGCGGGGTGAGTCAGCCCCAGCATTTT. This codes for CASSPGGVSQPQHF.

This clone was detected once. The chain combines TRBV7-9 with TRBJ1-4, with D hard to call. Per the germline V gene, CDR1 is SEHNR and CDR2 is FQNEAQ (reference sequence). This CDR3 is built from 15 residues. The V end lost 5 bases, the J end lost 4 bases, and 14 bases lay between the germline ends. CDR3 sequence: CASSPAGGFNEKLFF. CDR3 DNA: TGTGCCAGCAGCCCGGCGGGAGGGTTTAATGAAAAACTGTTTTTT.

The genes are TRBV19 and TRBJ1-2; D is perhaps TRBD1 (6 bases). The CDR3 is made up of 14 amino acids. CDR1 is LNHDA and CDR2 is SQIVND in the germline V gene (reference sequence). V lost 6 bases to trimming and J lost 4 bases, with 15 bases between them. As DNA, the CDR3 is TGTGCCAGTAGACAGGGTCGGGCCGGCTATGGCTACACCTTC. Residues: CASRQGRAGYGYTF.